This T cell receptor beta chain is from a study of blood T cell repertoires in COVID-19. Overall study: In each case, the material was cDNA or gDNA derived from T cells, B-cell-depleted T cells, or PBMCs.

Using immunoSEQ multiplex PCR, the repertoire was profiled, and TCRdb retains in-frame clones only, with some absent. The table records 4,900 or so clones, around 73% of them present only once. Deletions cut 3 bases from V and 7 bases from J, with 13 bases between. This CDR3 comprises 13 residues. Germline V lookup: CDR1 MDHEN, CDR2 SYDVKM. The V call is TRBV28, the J call TRBJ2-7; tentatively, D is TRBD2 (5 bases). The specimen was peripheral blood. The sequence was obtained from a human donor in a cohort sampled during active COVID-19. The CDR3 loop is CASSLGGLREQYF. The CDR3 nucleotides read TGTGCCAGCAGTTTGGGCGGGTTACGGGAGCAGTACTTC.